This T cell receptor beta chain was found in a study of blood T cell repertoires in COVID-19. Study background: T cells, B-cell-depleted T cells, or PBMCs provided the cDNA or gDNA that served as material.

J lost 4 bases, V lost 2 bases, and 4 bases had no gene match. This CDR3 is 14 amino acids long. The germline V gene has CDR1 SGHKS and CDR2 YYEKEE (reference sequence). Enrolled during active infection, Seattle patients were then followed longitudinally. Profiled with immunoSEQ multiplex PCR; TCRdb holds only in-frame clones, not every one. The table lists 150,000 or so clones, 80% to 90% of them singletons. The chain is built from TRBV5-5 and TRBJ1-2, with 8 bases lining up with TRBD1. The receptor was isolated from a man between 18 and 35 years old with COVID-19, enrolled during active disease. The sequenced material came from peripheral blood. The CDR3 here is CASSLRTGIYGYTF. The CDR3 DNA reads as TGTGCCAGCAGCTTAAGGACAGGGATCTATGGCTACACCTTC.